This T cell receptor beta chain appears in the sequencing data of a study of T cells in Graves' hyperthyroidism and ophthalmopathy. This clonotype appeared a single time. What it binds is not known. Lacking the conserved final phenylalanine or tryptophan, this CDR3 likely reflects a read error. Thyroid ultrasound and orbital computed tomography, with clinical symptoms and serum thyroxine and TRAb, informed diagnoses. Points from the study as a whole: Ophthalmopathy got predicted by the model a median approximately six months before its onset.

There were TCR beta CDR3 regions amplified from RNA transcripts. Carried out on the TCR CDR3, a first-round RT-PCR used the HTBI primer set. TCRdb independently ran MiXCR on the multiplex PCR reads; one entry per CDR3 protein. The sample holds over 500,000 distinct CDR3 sequences, around 15% seen once. The CDR3 spans 14 residues. V trimming: 7 bases; J trimming: 7 bases; junction bases outside the gene matches: 7. Germline V CDR1 and CDR2: SGHTA, FQGNSA. Sequencing was carried out using blood. V is TRBV7-2 and J is TRBJ2-1, with 10 bases aligning to TRBD2. The clonotype comes from a woman aged 25 to 39 with Graves' ophthalmopathy. The CDR3 DNA follows: TGTGCCAGCACCCTAGCGGGAGAACTAAATGAGCAGTTCCTC. Translated, it gives CASTLAGELNEQFL.